Below are 13 T cell receptor beta chains sequenced from a single sample in a study of blood T cell repertoires in COVID-19. Clones were read by immunoSEQ multiplex PCR, and TCRdb kept only the in-frame ones, dropping some. The sample contains 150,000 to 200,000 clones, over 75% of which appear only once. Specimen: peripheral blood. The source is a human donor in a cohort sampled during active COVID-19.

The chain combines TRBV12-3 or TRBV12-4 with TRBJ1-1; no definite D call. The V and J ends lost 5 bases and 5 bases respectively, with 12 bases between them. There are 13 residues in the CDR3. In DNA form, the CDR3 reads TGTGCCAGCAGTCTGGGAGAACGGACTGAAGCTTTCTTT. Protein sequence: CASSLGERTEAFF.

V gene TRBV19 combines with J gene TRBJ2-7, with 7 positions matching TRBD1. Per the germline V gene, CDR1 is LNHDA and CDR2 is SQIVND (reference sequence). V was clipped by 6 bases and J by 7 bases; unmatched bases: 12. The CDR3 runs to 14 residues. In DNA form, the CDR3 reads TGTGCCAGTAGCACCGGGACAGAGTTATGGGAGCAGTACTTC. Encoded protein: CASSTGTELWEQYF. Looking up the rest from reference TRBV19 and TRBJ2-7 gives the full variable domain: DGGITQSPKYLFRKEGQNVTLSCEQNLNHDAMYWYRQDPGQGLRLIYYSQIVNDFQKGDIAEGYSVSREKKESFPLTVTSAQKNPTAFYLCASSTGTELWEQYFGPGTRLTVT.

For the CDR3, the DNA is TGTGCCAGCAGCTTAGCCACAGGACAGGGGAATTCACCCCTCCACTTT. It encodes CASSLATGQGNSPLHF. The chain joins TRBV7-9 to TRBJ1-6; 9 bases agree with TRBD1. CDR1 SEHNR and CDR2 FQNEAQ come from the germline V gene (reference sequence). The trim removed 0 bases at V and 7 bases at J, leaving 4 bases unmatched. This CDR3 has 16 amino acids.

The chain employs TRBV18 and TRBJ1-1, with unresolved D. The CDR3 spans 16 residues. In germline, CDR1 is KGHSH, CDR2 LQKENI. Trimming removed 3 bases at V and 0 bases at J, with 14 bases between. The CDR3 spells CASSPFTEVVNTEAFF. The CDR3 nucleotides are TGTGCCAGCTCACCGTTCACCGAGGTCGTGAACACTGAAGCTTTCTTT.

V is TRBV24-1 and J is TRBJ2-7; 10 bases fit TRBD1. V was pared by 4 bases and J by 6 bases, with 2 bases of the junction left unmatched. CDR3 length: 13 amino acids. Looked up from germline, CDR1 is KGHDR and CDR2 is SFDVKD. The CDR3 nucleotides read TGTGCCACCAGTGAGTGGGACAGGGGCGAGCAGTACTTC. It is translated as CATSEWDRGEQYF.

The V gene is TRBV11-3, the J gene TRBJ2-1; 12 nucleotides agree with TRBD2. The V gene end was trimmed by 4 bases and the J gene end by 9 bases; junction bases not matched to a gene: 7. Germline V gene data show CDR1 as SGHNT and CDR2 as YENEEA. The CDR3 spans 15 residues. The CDR3 is CASSSLAGGRPEQFF. For the CDR3, the DNA is TGTGCCAGCAGCTCCCTAGCGGGGGGGCGACCTGAGCAGTTCTTC. Supplemented by reference TRBV11-3 and TRBJ2-1, the full variable domain reads EAGVVQSPRYKIIEKKQPVAFWCNPISGHNTLYWYLQNLGQGPELLIRYENEEAVDDSQLPKDRFSAERLKGVDSTLKIQPAELGDSAVYLCASSSLAGGRPEQFFGPGTRLTVL.

This clone was counted many times. The CDR3 sequence: CASSNWGPSNQPQHF. CDR3 DNA sequence: TGTGCCAGCAGCAATTGGGGCCCTAGCAATCAGCCCCAGCATTTT. V usage is TRBV21-1 and J usage is TRBJ1-5; TRBD1, the table's D call, was not compared with the DNA. TRBV21-1 is classified as a pseudogene. This CDR3 is built from 15 residues.

V gene TRBV6-5 combines with J gene TRBJ2-2; tentative D call: TRBD2 (5 bases). The V end lost 6 bases, the J end lost 7 bases, and 15 bases lay between the germline ends. Germline V gene sequence: CDR1 MNHEY, CDR2 SVGAGI. CDR3 length: 14 amino acids. The CDR3 loop reads CASSHSVASGELFF. Here the CDR3 DNA reads TGTGCCAGCAGCCACTCGGTAGCGAGCGGGGAGCTGTTTTTT.

The chain has TRBV18 and TRBJ1-3; the match to TRBD1 covers 7 bases. Unmatched junction bases numbered 5, after V lost 1 base and J lost 2 bases. This CDR3 spans 16 amino acids. CDR1 is KGHSH, CDR2 LQKENI, per germline. The CDR3 DNA sequence: TGTGCCAGCTCACCACAGGGGGCAGGCACTGGAAACACCATATATTTT. It specifies CASSPQGAGTGNTIYF.

The chain is built from TRBV27 and TRBJ2-1, with D perhaps TRBD1 (6 bases). Germline lookup yields CDR1 MNHEY and CDR2 SMNVEV (reference sequence). V dropped 5 bases and J dropped 8 bases, with 16 bases sitting between them. The CDR3 is made up of 14 amino acids. The CDR3, as DNA: TGTGCCAGCAGTGTCCGGACAGATGGCTATGAGCAGTTCTTC. Its protein is CASSVRTDGYEQFF.

The V and J genes are TRBV7-9 and TRBJ2-3; weak D call: TRBD1 (6 bases). The CDR3 is 16 amino acids. Trimming took 4 bases from V and 5 from J, leaving 19 bases between them. In germline, CDR1 is SEHNR, CDR2 FQNEAQ (reference sequence). The CDR3 is CASSSGLGQKGDTQYF. Here the CDR3 DNA reads TGTGCCAGCAGCTCAGGGCTGGGACAAAAAGGAGATACGCAGTATTTT.

This clone was observed a handful of times. The genes are TRBV6-5 and TRBJ1-1; D might be TRBD1 (6 bases). Germline-derived CDR1 and CDR2 are MNHEY and SVGAGI. This CDR3 is built from 14 residues. Between the trimmed V and J ends, which lost 6 bases and 0 bases, there was a span of 11 bases. This chain's CDR3 is CASRDSSMNTEAFF. For the CDR3, the DNA is TGTGCCAGCAGGGACAGCTCCATGAACACTGAAGCTTTCTTT.

This clone was observed a handful of times. The rearrangement links TRBV30 to TRBJ2-3, with D perhaps TRBD1 (5 bases). The V end was cut by 4 bases, the J end by 4 bases, with 27 bases between. Germline CDR1 is GTSNPN and CDR2 is SVGIG (reference sequence). This CDR3 contains 18 residues. This CDR3 reads CAWNPTGGNKDFADTQYF. The CDR3 bases are TGTGCCTGGAATCCCACAGGCGGTAACAAAGACTTTGCAGATACGCAGTATTTT. Full variable domain (outside the CDR3, taken from reference TRBV30 and TRBJ2-3): SQTIHQWPATLVQPVGSPLSLECTVEGTSNPNLYWYRQAAGRGLQLLFYSVGIGQISSEVPQNLSASRPQDRQFILSSKKLLLSDSGFYLCAWNPTGGNKDFADTQYFGPGTRLTVL.